This is a list of T cell receptor beta chains from one sample in a study of regulatory T cells in long-lasting Graves disease. TCRdb used MiXCR to reprocess the multiplex PCR reads, holding one entry per CDR3 protein. The repertoire holds about 420,000 distinct CDR3 sequences, with about 16% as singletons. This sample also belongs to another study, concerning T cells in Graves' hyperthyroidism and ophthalmopathy.

Sequencing was performed on peripheral blood mononuclear cells (PBMCs), taken at new diagnosis, from a patient treated with antithyroid drugs. These receptor sequences come from a woman under 30 with Graves disease. Each CDR3 is given with its conserved first and last residue. A D gene is named only where the DNA matches it firmly. The listing skips clone size in some rows; elsewhere it reads once, few, many or a size class.

TRBD1	TRBV28	many	TRBJ1-5	TGTGCCAGCAGTCCCCGACAGGGGATGAGCAATCAGCCCCAGCATTTT	CASSPRQGMSNQPQHF
TRBD2	TRBV11-2	NA	TRBJ2-1	TGTGCCAGCAGCATGGGACTAGCGGGAGTCCATGAGCAGTTCTTC	CASSMGLAGVHEQFF
NA	TRBV6-2/TRBV6-3	many	TRBJ1-5	TGTGCCAGCAGGACCGGTGGGGGAGGCCAGCCCCAGCATTTT	CASRTGGGGQPQHF
NA	TRBV20-1	NA	TRBJ1-1	TGCAGTGGTAGTGACAGGATGAACACTGAAGCTTTCTTT	CSGSDRMNTEAFF
TRBD1	TRBV18	many	TRBJ2-7	TGTGCCAGCTCACCGACAGGGAAGGCTTCCTACGAGCAGTACTTC	CASSPTGKASYEQYF
NA	TRBV6-2/TRBV6-3	NA	TRBJ2-2	TGTGCCAGCAGACCTACCGGGACCTCGGGGACCGGGGAGCTGTTTTTT	CASRPTGTSGTGELFF
NA	TRBV13	NA	TRBJ2-6	TGTGCCAGCAGCCGATTAACCGGGTCCCCGAGCTCTGGGGCCAACGTCCTGACTTTC	CASSRLTGSPSSGANVLTF
TRBD2	TRBV14	few	TRBJ2-1	TGTGCCAGCACTAGCGGGAGCAACTACGGCTCCTACAATGAGCAGTTCTTC	CASTSGSNYGSYNEQFF
NA	TRBV9	NA	TRBJ1-1	TGTGCCAGCAGCCCCAGTGGGGGGGGGGTAGGAACTGAAGCTTTCTTT	CASSPSGGGVGTEAFF
TRBD2	TRBV9	many	TRBJ2-7	TGTGCCAGCAGCCAGCAGGGAGGGAGGGCCGAGGAGCAGTACTTC	CASSQQGGRAEEQYF
NA	TRBV28	many	TRBJ2-7	TGTGCCAGCAGCCCGCATGGGGTGGCTGGCGAGCAGTACTTC	CASSPHGVAGEQYF
NA	TRBV20-1	NA	TRBJ1-5	TGCAGTGCTGTTCGGGTTCCCAATCAGCCCCAGCATTTT	CSAVRVPNQPQHF
TRBD2	TRBV7-2	NA	TRBJ2-1	TGTGCCAGCAGCGATCTGGGACTAGCGGGAGACAATGAGCAGTTCTTC	CASSDLGLAGDNEQFF
TRBD2	TRBV27	many	TRBJ2-5	TGTGCCAGCAGTTTTCTAGCGGGAGAGATCCAAGAGACCCAGTACTTC	CASSFLAGEIQETQYF
NA	TRBV24-1	NA	TRBJ2-1	TGTGCCACCAGTAATCAGGGAGACGAGCAGTTCTTC	CATSNQGDEQFF
NA	TRBV20-1	NA	TRBJ1-2	TGCAGTGCTAGGGTGGGCTATGGCTACACCTTC	CSARVGYGYTF
TRBD1	TRBV29-1	NA	TRBJ2-7	TGCAGCGTTGAGGGACAGGGGGCCCAACCACGATCCTACGAGCAGTACTTC	CSVEGQGAQPRSYEQYF
NA	TRBV3-1	many	TRBJ2-3	TGTGCCAGCAGCAGACAGGTTGGCACAGATACGCAGTATTTT	CASSRQVGTDTQYF
TRBD1	TRBV20-1	once	TRBJ2-2	TGCAGTGCTAGAGACCAGGGGGCGGTTACCGGGGAGCTGTTTTTT	CSARDQGAVTGELFF
NA	TRBV7-2	many	TRBJ2-5	TGTGCCAGCAGCTTGGCTGCGATCCAAGAGACCCAGTACTTC	CASSLAAIQETQYF
NA	TRBV7-9	many	TRBJ2-1	TGTGCCAGCAGCTTAGCTAACAATGAGCAGTTCTTC	CASSLANNEQFF
TRBD2	TRBV7-3	few	TRBJ2-1	TGTGCCAGCAGTCTCAGCGGGAGGGCCTTCAATGAGCAGTTCTTC	CASSLSGRAFNEQFF
NA	TRBV6-1	NA	TRBJ1-1	TGTGCCAGCAGAAGCCCGCGGCAGGCTGAAGCTTTCTTT	CASRSPRQAEAFF
NA	TRBV7-2	many	TRBJ2-2	TGTGCCAGCAGCTCTGTAGCCCCCGGGGAGCTGTTTTTT	CASSSVAPGELFF
TRBD1	TRBV7-9	few	TRBJ2-7	TGTGCCAGCAGCCTAGACAGGGGTTCTCTCACCGAGCAGTACTTC	CASSLDRGSLTEQYF
NA	TRBV12-3/TRBV12-4	many	TRBJ2-7	TGTGCCAGCAGCAAGCCAGGGGACCTTGGCGAGCAGTACTTC	CASSKPGDLGEQYF
NA	TRBV10-3	NA	TRBJ1-1	TGTGCCATCAGTGAGTCGGCACAGGGTCTCACTGAAGCTTTCTTT	CAISESAQGLTEAFF
NA	TRBV7-9	many	TRBJ2-3	TGTGCCAGCAGCTTAGTCACGCAGTATTTT	CASSLVTQYF
TRBD2	TRBV6-9	NA	TRBJ2-1	TGTGCCAGCAGTTACCTCGATAGCGGGTACTCCTACAATGAGCAGTTCTTC	CASSYLDSGYSYNEQFF
NA	TRBV7-9	NA	TRBJ2-5	TGTGCCAGCAGTCCGTCCCCGTTAGAGATCCAGTACTTC	CASSPSPLEIQYF
NA	TRBV19	many	TRBJ2-1	TGTGCCAGTAGCCTATCACTGCTGATGGCCTACAATGAGCAGTTCTTC	CASSLSLLMAYNEQFF
NA	TRBV7-3	many	TRBJ2-1	TGTGCCAGCAGCCTACAAGGGTATGGAGGCAATGAGCAGTTCTTC	CASSLQGYGGNEQFF
NA	TRBV11-2	many	TRBJ1-1	TGTGCCAGCAGCTTTATAGGAAGCCCTGAAGCTTTCTTT	CASSFIGSPEAFF